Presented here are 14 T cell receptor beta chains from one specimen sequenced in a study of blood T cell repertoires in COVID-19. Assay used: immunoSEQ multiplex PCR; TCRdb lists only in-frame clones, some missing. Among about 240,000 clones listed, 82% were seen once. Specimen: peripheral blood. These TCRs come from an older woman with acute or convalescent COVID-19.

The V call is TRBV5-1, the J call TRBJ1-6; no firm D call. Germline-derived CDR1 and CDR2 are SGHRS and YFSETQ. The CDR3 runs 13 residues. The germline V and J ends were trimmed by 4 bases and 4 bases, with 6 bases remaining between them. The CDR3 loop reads CASSPLYNSPLHF. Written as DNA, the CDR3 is TGCGCCAGCAGCCCCCTGTATAATTCACCCCTCCACTTT.

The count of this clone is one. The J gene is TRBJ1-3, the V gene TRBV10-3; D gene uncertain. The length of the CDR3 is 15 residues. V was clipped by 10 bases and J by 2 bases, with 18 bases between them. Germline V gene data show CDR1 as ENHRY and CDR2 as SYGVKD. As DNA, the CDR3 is TGTGCCAGCATGGTAACGGGAGCGACTGGAAACACCATATATTTT. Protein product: CASMVTGATGNTIYF.

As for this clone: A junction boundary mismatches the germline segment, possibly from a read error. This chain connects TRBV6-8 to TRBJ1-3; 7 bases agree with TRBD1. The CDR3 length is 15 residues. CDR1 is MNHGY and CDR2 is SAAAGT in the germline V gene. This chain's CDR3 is CASSRDRVSVNTIYF. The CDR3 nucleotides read TGTGCCAGCAGCAGAGACAGGGTTTCTGTAAACACCATATATTTT.

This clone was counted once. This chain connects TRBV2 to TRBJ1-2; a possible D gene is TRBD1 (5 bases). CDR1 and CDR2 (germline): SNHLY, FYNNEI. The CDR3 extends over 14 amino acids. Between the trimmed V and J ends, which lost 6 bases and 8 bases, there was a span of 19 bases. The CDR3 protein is CASRAGPPRRGYTF. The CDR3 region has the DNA TGTGCCAGCAGAGCAGGGCCCCCCCGACGCGGCTACACCTTC.

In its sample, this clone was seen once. CDR3 DNA: TGTGCCAGCAGCCTGGGACTTTCCACCGGGGAGCTGTTTTTT. It specifies CASSLGLSTGELFF. The chain carries TRBV5-6 and TRBJ2-2; D is possibly TRBD2 (6 bases). CDR3 length equals 14 residues. Germline V gene lookup returns CDR1 SGHDT and CDR2 YYEEEE. The V end was cut by 4 bases, the J end by 4 bases, with 11 bases between.

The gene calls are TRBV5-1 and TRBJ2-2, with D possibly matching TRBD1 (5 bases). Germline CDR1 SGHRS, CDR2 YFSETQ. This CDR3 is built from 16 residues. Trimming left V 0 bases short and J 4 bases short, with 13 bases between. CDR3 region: CASSLVARGITGELFF. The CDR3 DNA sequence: TGCGCCAGCAGCTTGGTCGCAAGGGGCATCACCGGGGAGCTGTTTTTT.

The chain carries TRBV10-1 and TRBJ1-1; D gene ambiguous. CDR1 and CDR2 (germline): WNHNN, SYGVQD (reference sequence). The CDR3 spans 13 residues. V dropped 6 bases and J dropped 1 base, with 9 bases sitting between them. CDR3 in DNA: TGCGCCAGCAGCTCCGACTGGAACACTGAAGCTTTCTTT. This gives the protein CASSSDWNTEAFF.

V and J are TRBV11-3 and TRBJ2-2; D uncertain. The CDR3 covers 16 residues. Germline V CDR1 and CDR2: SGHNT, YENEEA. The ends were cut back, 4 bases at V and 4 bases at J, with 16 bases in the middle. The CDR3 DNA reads TGTGCCAGCAGCTCCCGTGGTTCCGGCGGCACCGGGGAGCTGTTTTTT. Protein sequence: CASSSRGSGGTGELFF.

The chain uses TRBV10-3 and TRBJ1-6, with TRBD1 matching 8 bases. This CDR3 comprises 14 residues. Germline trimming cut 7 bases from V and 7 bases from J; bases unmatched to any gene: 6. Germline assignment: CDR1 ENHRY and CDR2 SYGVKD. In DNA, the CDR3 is TGTGCCATCAACGCAGGGGGCAACAATTCACCCCTCCACTTT. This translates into CAINAGGNNSPLHF.

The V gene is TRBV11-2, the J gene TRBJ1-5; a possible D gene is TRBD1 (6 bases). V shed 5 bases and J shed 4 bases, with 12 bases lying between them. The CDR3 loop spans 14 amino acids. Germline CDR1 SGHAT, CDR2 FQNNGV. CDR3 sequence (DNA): TGTGCCAGCAGCCCCGGGACACCAAATCAGCCCCAGCATTTT. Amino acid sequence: CASSPGTPNQPQHF.

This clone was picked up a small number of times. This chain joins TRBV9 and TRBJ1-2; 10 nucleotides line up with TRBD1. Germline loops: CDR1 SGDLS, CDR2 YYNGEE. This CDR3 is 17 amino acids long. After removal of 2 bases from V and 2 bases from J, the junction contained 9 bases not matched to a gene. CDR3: CASSVGSGGQGNYGYTF. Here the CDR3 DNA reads TGTGCCAGCAGCGTCGGCTCTGGGGGACAGGGGAACTATGGCTACACCTTC.

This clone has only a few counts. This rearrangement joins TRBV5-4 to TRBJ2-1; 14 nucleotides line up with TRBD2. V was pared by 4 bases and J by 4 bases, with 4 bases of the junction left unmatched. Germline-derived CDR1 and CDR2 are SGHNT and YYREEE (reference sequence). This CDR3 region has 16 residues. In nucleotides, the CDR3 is TGTGCCAGCAGCAAGACTAGCGGGGGGGTTTACAATGAGCAGTTCTTC. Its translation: CASSKTSGGVYNEQFF.

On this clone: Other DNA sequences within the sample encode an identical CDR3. The CDR3 reads CASSYGQLNTEAFF. The CDR3 DNA is TGTGCCAGCAGTTACGGACAGTTGAACACTGAAGCTTTCTTT. This chain uses TRBV6-5 with TRBJ1-1, with D possibly matching TRBD1 (6 bases). The CDR3 spans 14 residues. V lost 2 bases and J 0 bases, leaving 7 bases between the germline ends. The germline V gene has CDR1 MNHEY and CDR2 SVGAGI.

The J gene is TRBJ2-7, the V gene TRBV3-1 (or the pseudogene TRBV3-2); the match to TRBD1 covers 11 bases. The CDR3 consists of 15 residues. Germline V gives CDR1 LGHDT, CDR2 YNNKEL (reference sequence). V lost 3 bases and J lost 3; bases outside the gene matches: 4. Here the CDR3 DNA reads TGTGCCAGCAGCCATGGGACAGGGGGAAGCTACGAGCAGTACTTC. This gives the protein CASSHGTGGSYEQYF.